This T cell receptor (beta chain) is drawn from a study of CD8 T cells in Susac syndrome. RNA, at roughly 0.5 to 1 ug, was reverse transcribed with random hexamers. An immunoSEQ multiplex PCR amplified TCR beta CDR3 over 54 Vbeta and 13 Jbeta. TCRdb called the immunoSEQ multiplex PCR reads again in MiXCR, with one record for every CDR3 protein. The repertoire holds approximately 230,000 distinct CDR3 sequences, with 93% as singletons. General observations from the study: Regarding the TCR sequencing and HLA analysis, the study admitted that a relatively small number of individuals were involved.

Those who served as multiple sclerosis controls were treatment-naive patients with stable or active relapsing-remitting disease. TEMRA cells were FACS-enriched, unlike CD8+ and CD4+ T cells, which were negatively isolated. V gave up 1 base and J gave up 2 bases; unmatched junction bases: 6. There are 17 residues in the CDR3. Germline assignment: CDR1 SGHTA and CDR2 FQGNSA. On this clonotype: Its specificity is not known.

This TCR was sampled from a human donor with multiple sclerosis. This chain uses TRBV7-2 with TRBJ2-5; 11 nucleotides agree with TRBD2. The sequencing sample was made of CD4+ T cells from PBMCs. The CDR3, as DNA: TGTGCCAGCAGCTTAGTTTCTTTAGCGGGAGGGCAAGAGACCCAGTACTTC. It encodes CASSLVSLAGGQETQYF.